The rows below give T cell receptor beta chains drawn from one sample of a study of T cell repertoires in cytomegalovirus infection. TCRdb re-derived calls from the reads in MiXCR, one entry per CDR3 protein. Of around 300,000 distinct CDR3 sequences in the sample, roughly a fifth were seen once. No antigen has been assigned to these receptors. The sample here was cultured PBMCs, taken from culture after CMV antigen stimulation. The receptors were sampled from a human donor in good health (CMV status not recorded). Some clones in this sample may be carry-over from other donors' samples. CDR3s include the opening cysteine and the closing phenylalanine or tryptophan. The D gene is left open where the match is weak. Size is stated for part of the rows, as once, few or many counts, or as a class when the clone is expanded.

D | size | J | V | DNA | CDR3
. | many | TRBJ2-7 | TRBV7-3 | TGTGCCAGCAGCTTAACAGGCGGGACGAGCTCCTACGAGCAGTACTTC | CASSLTGGTSSYEQYF
. | few | TRBJ2-7 | TRBV7-2 | TGTGCCAGCAGCTTCAACCGGGACCCACGCTCAGAGCAGTACTTC | CASSFNRDPRSEQYF
. | many | TRBJ2-1 | TRBV7-9 | TGTGCCAGCAGCCCCGGAGGGCGGGAGCAGTTCTTC | CASSPGGREQFF
TRBD2 | many | TRBJ2-2 | TRBV12-3/TRBV12-4 | TGTGCCAGCAGTCCCTATAGGACTAGCCCCGGGGAGCTGTTTTTT | CASSPYRTSPGELFF
TRBD2 | . | TRBJ2-1 | TRBV6-6 | TGTGCCAGCAGTTACACAACTAGCGGGAGCAATGAGCAGTTCTTC | CASSYTTSGSNEQFF
. | few | TRBJ2-7 | TRBV11-2 | TGTGCCAGCAGCTTCTTGGGCGGGGACCCTTACGAGCAGTACTTC | CASSFLGGDPYEQYF
. | many | TRBJ2-3 | TRBV7-2 | TGTGCCAGCAGCTTAGTTTGGGGGTTAAGAGATACGCAGTATTTT | CASSLVWGLRDTQYF
. | . | TRBJ2-1 | TRBV6-1 | TGTGCCAGCACAAGGGGGACTCCCGCGAGGGAGCAGTTCTTC | CASTRGTPAREQFF
TRBD1 | . | TRBJ1-2 | TRBV2 | TGTGCCAGCAATCAGGGGGCGCTTGGCTACACCTTC | CASNQGALGYTF
. | many | TRBJ2-5 | TRBV7-7 | TGTGCTAGCAGCTTAGAGAGGGGAGAGACCCAGTACTTC | CASSLERGETQYF
. | few | TRBJ1-1 | TRBV7-6 | TGTGCCAGCAGCTTAGCGGAGGCGAACACTGAAGCTTTCTTT | CASSLAEANTEAFF
. | . | TRBJ1-5 | TRBV7-6 | TGTGCCAGCAGCCGTGACGGACACAATCAGCCCCAGCATTTT | CASSRDGHNQPQHF
. | . | TRBJ1-3 | TRBV11-2 | TGTGCCAGCAGCTTACCCCCAGGGGCTGTTGGAAACACCATATATTTT | CASSLPPGAVGNTIYF
TRBD1 | . | TRBJ2-3 | TRBV19 | TGTGCCAGTAGTCCCTGGACAGGGGAAATATCAGATACGCAGTATTTT | CASSPWTGEISDTQYF
TRBD2 | . | TRBJ2-5 | TRBV12-3/TRBV12-4 | TGTGCCAGCAGCCACCTCGGACTAGCGGGAGGTGTGACCCAGTACTTC | CASSHLGLAGGVTQYF
TRBD1 | few | TRBJ1-5 | TRBV15 | TGTGCCACCAGCAGAGAGGACAGGGGTTATCAGCCCCAGCATTTT | CATSREDRGYQPQHF
. | . | TRBJ1-1 | TRBV24-1 | TGTGCCACCAGTGATAGTAGATGGGGTGAAGCTTTCTTT | CATSDSRWGEAFF
TRBD1 | . | TRBJ1-1 | TRBV30 | TGTGCCTGGATCCCGGGTGACAGGGCCCGACCTGAAGCTTTCTTT | CAWIPGDRARPEAFF
TRBD1 | medium-sized | TRBJ1-6 | TRBV7-9 | TGTGCCAGCACCGACAGGGAGGTGTATTCACCCCTCCACTTT | CASTDREVYSPLHF
. | . | TRBJ2-2 | TRBV10-3 | TGTGCCATCAGTGATCCGACTAGGGCATGGCCGGAGCTGTTTTTT | CAISDPTRAWPELFF
. | few | TRBJ1-3 | TRBV19 | TGTGCCAGTAACCAGCCAGATCCTGGAAACACCATATATTTT | CASNQPDPGNTIYF
. | many | TRBJ2-1 | TRBV7-9 | TGTGCCAGCAGCCGGGGATACAATGAGCAGTTCTTC | CASSRGYNEQFF
. | few | TRBJ2-2 | TRBV15 | TGTGCCACCAGCAGAGACAGAGCCCACGGGGAGCTGTTTTTT | CATSRDRAHGELFF
TRBD2 | . | TRBJ2-3 | TRBV20-1 | TGCAGTGCTAACCCTAGCGGGAGGAGGGGAGATACGCAGTATTTT | CSANPSGRRGDTQYF